Sequencing of this TCR beta chain was carried out in a study of blood T cell repertoires in COVID-19. Study background: Sample material is recorded as cDNA or gDNA derived from T cells, B-cell-depleted T cells, or PBMCs.

In the original processing: Reference gene primer amplification in the assay estimated nucleated cell counts. The repertoire was sequenced with immunoSEQ multiplex PCR; TCRdb's copy has only in-frame clones and lacks some. V and J calls and clone size are those listed in that table; D and trimming were worked out from the DNA. Here the sample spans about 250,000 clones, about 90% being singletons. Germline V gene data show CDR1 as LNHNV and CDR2 as YYDKDF (reference sequence). Trimming shortened V by 5 bases and J by 4 bases, and 14 bases separated the two germline ends. The CDR3 length is 14 residues.

The sample comprised peripheral blood. This receptor was taken from a man aged 80 or over with acute or convalescent COVID-19. This chain connects TRBV15 to TRBJ1-2; the D gene is possibly TRBD1 (6 bases). Written as DNA, the CDR3 is TGTGCCACCAGCGGCCCCAGGGGCCTCTATGGCTACACCTTC. It translates to CATSGPRGLYGYTF.